One T cell receptor beta chain is described in this entry. Its target is unknown. Measured with immunoSEQ multiplex PCR; TCRdb has only the in-frame clones, and not every one. The sample consists of approximately 13,000 clones, 55% to 75% of them appearing once. This sample is drawn from a study of cytotoxic CD8 clonotypes in ibrutinib-treated CLL. Study at large: Response specimens were obtained following a median treatment duration of roughly 12 months, with a range of 6 to 36. Study results and limitations: Public clonotypes were rare and shrank or held steady on treatment. A rise in clonality was seen at ibrutinib response, and a fall back toward baseline was seen at progression.

The sample consisted of PBMCs, taken before ibrutinib treatment. The sequence came from a human donor with chronic lymphocytic leukemia.

The CDR3 here is CSGGQPNEKLFF. CDR3 sequence (DNA): TGCAGCGGCGGACAGCCTAATGAAAAACTGTTTTTT. The chain carries TRBV29-1 and TRBJ1-4, with a possible D match to TRBD1 (6 bases). The CDR3 extends over 12 amino acids. The germline V gene has CDR1 SQVTM and CDR2 ANQGSEA. Trimming removed 7 bases at V and 3 bases at J, with 9 bases between.